This is a list of T cell receptor beta chains from one sample in a study of shared clonotypes between healthy human individuals. Assay: immunoSEQ multiplex PCR; the TCRdb copy retains only in-frame clones and omits some. Among about 230,000 clones listed, over 60% were seen once. Sequenced: memory CD4+ T cells sorted from blood. These receptors originate from a man in his thirties or forties in good health. CDR3s include the opening cysteine and the closing phenylalanine or tryptophan. A D gene is named only where the DNA matches it firmly. A row's size may be missing; if present it is once, few, many or a size class.

v_call	clone_size	d_call	j_call	cdr3_aa	cdr3_nt
TRBV10-3	once	-	TRBJ1-2	CAISESITGTGYGYTF	TGTGCCATCAGTGAGTCGATAACAGGGACTGGTTATGGCTACACCTTC
TRBV11-2	few	-	TRBJ1-1	CASSSVGGNTEAFF	TGTGCCAGCAGCTCCGTCGGTGGGAACACTGAAGCTTTCTTT
TRBV11-2	many	TRBD1	TRBJ1-2	CASSLWDRDVYGYTF	TGTGCCAGCAGCCTTTGGGACAGGGATGTCTATGGCTACACCTTC
TRBV11-2	-	-	TRBJ2-5	CASSFGAMEETQYF	TGTGCCAGCAGCTTTGGGGCTATGGAAGAGACCCAGTACTTC
TRBV5-1	-	TRBD2	TRBJ2-3	CASSPRGGSTDTQYF	TGCGCCAGCAGCCCCCGGGGGGGTAGCACAGATACGCAGTATTTT
TRBV7-9	-	-	TRBJ1-2	CASKPDHYTF	TGTGCCAGCAAGCCAGACCACTACACCTTC
TRBV5-1	-	-	TRBJ2-2	CASSLDRTNTGELFF	TGCGCCAGCAGCTTGGACCGAACGAACACCGGGGAGCTGTTTTTT
TRBV11-2	-	-	TRBJ1-5	CASSSGTRNQPQHF	TGTGCCAGCAGCTCGGGGACGCGCAATCAGCCCCAGCATTTT
TRBV6-1	-	TRBD1	TRBJ1-2	CASSEASMGQGAIRNYGYTF	TGTGCCAGCAGTGAAGCGTCAATGGGACAGGGGGCGATAAGAAACTATGGCTACACCTTC
TRBV5-1	-	-	TRBJ1-3	CASSLVLASIGNTIYF	TGCGCCAGCAGCTTGGTGCTAGCGTCCATTGGAAACACCATATATTTT
TRBV11-2	-	-	TRBJ2-7	CASSTNRDSGYEQYF	TGTGCCAGCAGCACCAACAGGGATTCGGGTTACGAGCAGTACTTC
TRBV11-2	-	-	TRBJ2-3	CASSLGPAGRSADTQYF	TGTGCCAGCAGCTTAGGGCCGGCGGGGAGGTCAGCAGATACGCAGTATTTT
TRBV5-1	-	TRBD1	TRBJ2-2	CASRQGSTGELFF	TGCGCCAGTAGACAGGGGAGCACCGGGGAGCTGTTTTTT
TRBV6-1	-	-	TRBJ2-3	CASGLERGADTQYF	TGTGCCAGTGGATTGGAGAGGGGGGCAGATACGCAGTATTTT
TRBV5-6	-	-	TRBJ2-3	CASSLRQPGTDTQYF	TGTGCCAGCAGCCTGAGACAGCCTGGCACAGATACGCAGTATTTT
TRBV28	-	-	TRBJ1-5	CASSLLGYQPQHF	TGTGCCAGCAGTTTATTGGGATATCAGCCCCAGCATTTT
TRBV18	-	-	TRBJ1-5	CASSPSQAGNQPQHF	TGTGCCAGCTCACCTTCTCAGGCGGGGAATCAGCCCCAGCATTTT
TRBV6-5	-	-	TRBJ2-1	CASSYLASSSNEQFF	TGTGCCAGCAGTTACCTCGCCTCTAGTAGCAATGAGCAGTTCTTC
TRBV5-1	-	TRBD2	TRBJ2-2	CASTSGSVVTGELFF	TGCGCCTCGACTAGCGGGAGCGTTGTCACCGGGGAGCTGTTTTTT
TRBV9	few	TRBD2	TRBJ2-1	CASSVGTSGGFYNEQFF	TGTGCCAGCAGCGTAGGGACTAGCGGAGGCTTTTACAATGAGCAGTTCTTC
TRBV9	once	-	TRBJ2-7	CASSPVGRAHEQYF	TGTGCCAGCTCTCCCGTCGGCAGGGCCCACGAGCAGTACTTC
TRBV6-1	-	-	TRBJ2-2	CASISTGELFF	TGTGCCAGCATATCCACCGGGGAGCTGTTTTTT
TRBV27	-	-	TRBJ2-7	CASRLGATSYEQYF	TGTGCCAGCAGGCTTGGAGCTACTTCCTACGAGCAGTACTTC
TRBV7-3	-	TRBD2	TRBJ2-2	CASSLIVAGGPGELFF	TGTGCCAGCAGCTTAATTGTAGCGGGAGGGCCTGGGGAGCTGTTTTTT
TRBV21-1	-	-	TRBJ1-2	CASSRADRGNYGYTF	TGTGCCAGCAGCAGGGCGGACAGGGGTAACTATGGCTACACCTTC
TRBV5-4	-	-	TRBJ2-3	CASSLYLEGVTDTQYF	TGTGCCAGCAGCCTCTATCTTGAGGGTGTCACAGATACGCAGTATTTT
TRBV7-7	few	TRBD1	TRBJ2-7	CASSHDRGYEQYF	TGTGCTAGCAGCCACGACAGGGGGTACGAGCAGTACTTC
TRBV6-1	-	-	TRBJ2-7	CASSEAFLTLYEQYF	TGTGCCAGCAGTGAAGCGTTCCTTACGCTGTACGAGCAGTACTTC
TRBV6-5	-	-	TRBJ2-1	CASSPIKIGYNEQFF	TGTGCCAGCAGTCCTATCAAGATCGGATACAATGAGCAGTTCTTC
TRBV5-1	-	-	TRBJ2-5	CASSPGFREETQYF	TGCGCCAGCAGCCCAGGCTTTAGGGAAGAGACCCAGTACTTC
TRBV21-1	-	-	TRBJ2-5	CASSKPDRVIPETQYF	TGTGCCAGCAGCAAGCCAGACAGGGTGATCCCAGAGACCCAGTACTTC
TRBV2	-	-	TRBJ1-5	CASSDQGGQPQHF	TGTGCCAGCAGTGACCAAGGGGGACAGCCCCAGCATTTT
TRBV14	-	-	TRBJ1-2	CASSQDWTALDGYTF	TGTGCCAGCAGCCAAGATTGGACAGCCTTAGATGGCTACACCTTC
TRBV10-1	many	-	TRBJ2-5	CASSEIRGATQYF	TGCGCCAGCAGTGAGATTAGGGGGGCGACCCAGTACTTC
TRBV10-1	-	-	TRBJ2-7	CASSQGYSYEQYF	TGCGCCAGCAGTCAGGGATACTCCTACGAGCAGTACTTC
TRBV9	-	TRBD2	TRBJ2-1	CASGPGGPREQFF	TGTGCCAGCGGACCGGGGGGGCCACGGGAGCAGTTCTTC
TRBV2	-	TRBD2	TRBJ2-1	CASSERSSGTYNEQFF	TGTGCCAGCAGTGAAAGGTCTAGCGGGACATACAATGAGCAGTTCTTC
TRBV6-4	many	-	TRBJ2-2	CASSDSSGAGELFF	TGTGCCAGCAGTGACTCTAGCGGCGCCGGGGAGCTGTTTTTT
TRBV7-2	-	TRBD1	TRBJ1-3	CASSPGGASGNTIYF	TGTGCCAGCAGCCCAGGGGGGGCCTCTGGAAACACCATATATTTT
TRBV25-1	-	-	TRBJ2-1	CASSAPTRGRAPYNEQFF	TGTGCCAGCAGTGCTCCGACTAGGGGGAGGGCCCCCTACAATGAGCAGTTCTTC
TRBV5-1	-	TRBD2	TRBJ2-7	CASSLGPSGSQAYEQYF	TGCGCCAGCAGCTTGGGTCCTAGCGGGAGTCAGGCCTACGAGCAGTACTTC
TRBV7-9	-	-	TRBJ2-7	CASNRDSYEQYF	TGTGCCAGCAACAGGGACTCCTACGAGCAGTACTTC
TRBV7-9	few	-	TRBJ2-3	CASSQDPTDTQYF	TGTGCCAGCAGCCAGGACCCTACAGATACGCAGTATTTT